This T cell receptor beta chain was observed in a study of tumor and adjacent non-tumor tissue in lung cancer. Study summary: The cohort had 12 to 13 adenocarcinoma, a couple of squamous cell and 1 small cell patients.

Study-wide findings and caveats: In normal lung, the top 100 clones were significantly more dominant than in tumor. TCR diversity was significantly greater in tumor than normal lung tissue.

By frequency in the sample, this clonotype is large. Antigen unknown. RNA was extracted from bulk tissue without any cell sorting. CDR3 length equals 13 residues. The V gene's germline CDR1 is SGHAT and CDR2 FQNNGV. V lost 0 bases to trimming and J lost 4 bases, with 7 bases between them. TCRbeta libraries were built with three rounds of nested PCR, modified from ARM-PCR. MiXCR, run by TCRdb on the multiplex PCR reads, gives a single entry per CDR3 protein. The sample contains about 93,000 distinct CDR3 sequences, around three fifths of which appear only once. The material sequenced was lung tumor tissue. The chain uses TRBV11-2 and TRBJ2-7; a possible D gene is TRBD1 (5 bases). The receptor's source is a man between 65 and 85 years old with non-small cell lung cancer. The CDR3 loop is CASSLDPGYEQYF. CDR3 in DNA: TGTGCCAGCAGCTTAGATCCAGGGTACGAGCAGTACTTC.